Below are 16 T cell receptor beta chains sequenced from a single sample in a study of preoperative IRX-2 immunotherapy in early breast cancer (dated by TCRdb to about 2019). Library construction relied on the immunoSEQ multiplex PCR assay. TCRdb took over this immuneACCESS table, retaining in-frame rearrangements with V and J assigned. Such tables are incomplete; in checked studies, under half of the missing clones stem from an unresolved V gene, and the remainder is unexplained. For this sample there are approximately 28,000 clones; approximately 83% appear just once. Under 4% of the sample is in the top ten clones. In light of the paper, this sample's treatment or condition label describes: preoperative locoregional IRX-2 cytokine immunotherapy. The sample here was taken from a patient treated with IRX-2 immunotherapy. Source of these receptors: a human donor with breast cancer.

DNA for the CDR3: TGTGCCAGCAGCTTTAGCGGGGGGGCGTTTCCCGGGGAGCTGTTTTTT. Translating it yields CASSFSGGAFPGELFF. This chain connects TRBV7-7 to TRBJ2-2; 11 bases are shared with TRBD2. The junction had 6 bases not matched to a gene; V was cut back by 3 bases and J by 6 bases. CDR3 length equals 16 residues. Germline assignment: CDR1 SSHAT and CDR2 FNYEAQ (reference sequence).

CDR3 sequence reads: CASKGPNSNTEAFF. The DNA for the CDR3 is TGTGCCAGCAAAGGCCCCAATAGCAACACTGAAGCTTTCTTT. V usage is TRBV6-7 and J usage is TRBJ1-1; unclear D gene. TRBV6-7 is annotated as an ORF whose role is uncertain. Trimming left V 7 bases short and J 2 bases short, with 14 bases between. The CDR3 extends over 14 amino acids.

The chain combines TRBV2 with TRBJ1-1; D is possibly TRBD1 (6 bases). V lost 2 bases and J lost 8, with 21 bases in between. This CDR3 has 16 residues. Per the germline V gene, CDR1 is SNHLY and CDR2 is FYNNEI. The DNA of the CDR3 is TGTGCCAGCAGTGAACTAGGACGGGGGCCGTTCATCGAAGCTTTCTTT. Translated, it gives CASSELGRGPFIEAFF.

This clone showed up just once. The chain joins TRBV11-3 to TRBJ2-3, with 10 bases that match TRBD2. V shed 5 bases and J 4 bases; nucleotides not matched to a gene: 9. Looked up from germline, CDR1 is SGHNT and CDR2 is YENEEA. The CDR3 is 16 residues long. In DNA form, the CDR3 reads TGTGCCAGCAGCCAAGTCATGAGCGGGGGGGCAGATACGCAGTATTTT. It is translated as CASSQVMSGGADTQYF.

The chain employs TRBV11-3 and TRBJ1-1, with TRBD1 as a possible D gene (6 bases). The CDR3 sequence is 15 residues long. Germline CDR1 reads SGHNT; CDR2 reads YENEEA. V was pared by 5 bases and J by 2 bases, with 15 bases between. The CDR3 DNA follows: TGTGCCAGCAGCCCCCTTTTAGGGGGTAACACTGAAGCTTTCTTT. Encoded protein: CASSPLLGGNTEAFF.

J is TRBJ1-5 and V is TRBV12-2; the D segment call TRBD1 is taken from the table without a DNA check. TRBV12-2 is a recognized pseudogene. The length of the CDR3 is 15 residues. The CDR3 sequence is CAFPSRDSPMGPQHF. The DNA for the CDR3 is TGTGCCTTCCCCTCGCGGGACAGCCCAATGGGGCCCCAGCATTTT.

A few counts support this clone. The rearrangement uses TRBV19 and TRBJ2-2, with 7 nucleotides matching TRBD2. V shed 8 bases and J 6 bases; nucleotides not matched to a gene: 12. The CDR3 length is 15 residues. Per the germline V gene, CDR1 is LNHDA and CDR2 is SQIVND (reference sequence). The CDR3 here is CASLQSGNWAGELFF. Written as DNA, the CDR3 is TGTGCCAGTCTCCAAAGCGGGAACTGGGCCGGGGAGCTGTTTTTT.

The rearrangement joins TRBV6-8 to TRBJ1-5, with D perhaps TRBD1 (5 bases). Germline CDR1 reads MNHGY; CDR2 reads SAAAGT. Trimming took 4 bases from V and 4 from J, leaving 17 bases between them. The CDR3 contains 16 residues. Here the CDR3 DNA reads TGTGCCAGCAGTTTAGTGGGTGGGGCACGGAATCAGCCCCAGCATTTT. Residues: CASSLVGGARNQPQHF.

The V call is TRBV25-1, the J call TRBJ2-1, with TRBD2 matching over 11 bases. Germline CDR1 MGHDK, CDR2 SYGVNS. CDR3 length equals 16 residues. V gave up 8 bases and J gave up 1 base; unmatched junction bases: 7. The chain's CDR3 is CASGGLAGRSYNEQFF. The CDR3 bases are TGTGCCAGCGGAGGACTAGCGGGTAGGTCCTACAATGAGCAGTTCTTC.

The chain combines TRBV19 with TRBJ2-1; the D is unclear. The CDR3 sequence is 13 residues long. The germline gives CDR1 LNHDA, CDR2 SQIVND (reference sequence). V lost 4 bases to trimming and J lost 6 bases, with 10 bases between them. CDR3 in amino acids: CASSTRPVNEQFF. Written as DNA, the CDR3 is TGTGCCAGTAGTACCCGACCGGTCAATGAGCAGTTCTTC.

The chain carries TRBV22-1 and TRBJ1-2; TRBD1, as called in the table, went unchecked against the DNA. TRBV22-1 is a pseudogene locus. The CDR3 has 13 amino acids. In DNA, the CDR3 is TGTGCCAGCACCTCCGGACAACGCTATGGCTACACCTTC. It codes for CASTSGQRYGYTF.

Concerning this clone itself: Germline is not matched at one junction end, which may reflect a read error. The chain couples TRBV18 to TRBJ1-2; a possible D gene is TRBD1 (6 bases). The CDR3 extends over 15 amino acids. Germline loops: CDR1 KGHSH, CDR2 LQKENI. The CDR3 protein is CVSSPPRTAAYGYTF. In DNA form, the CDR3 reads TGTGTCAGCTCACCACCGAGGACAGCCGCCTATGGCTACACCTTC.

CDR3 residues: CASSRRTGGDEQFF. Written as DNA, the CDR3 is TGTGCCAGCTCACGCCGGACAGGGGGCGATGAGCAGTTCTTC. The chain recombines TRBV18 with TRBJ2-1; 11 bases agree with TRBD1. The V and J ends lost 4 bases and 8 bases, in that order; junction bases with no gene match: 4. The CDR3 is made up of 14 amino acids. CDR1 and CDR2 from the germline V gene are KGHSH and LQKENI.

This CDR3 reads CASSGGSYTDTQYF. DNA for the CDR3: TGTGCCAGCAGTGGGGGGAGTTACACAGATACGCAGTATTTT. The V call is TRBV6-8, the J call TRBJ2-3, with D perhaps matching TRBD2 (6 bases). Trimming left V 5 bases short and J 2 bases short, with 11 bases between. Per the germline V gene, CDR1 is MNHGY and CDR2 is SAAAGT. This CDR3 is 14 amino acids long.

V usage is TRBV7-8 and J usage is TRBJ2-7; D gene ambiguous. Looked up from germline, CDR1 is SGHVS and CDR2 is FQNEAQ. Trimming removed 3 bases at V and 6 bases at J, with 12 bases between. CDR3 length: 13 residues. The CDR3 DNA follows: TGTGCCAGCAGCTTTGGGCCAAGAAGCGAGCAGTACTTC. Translating it yields CASSFGPRSEQYF.

The V call is TRBV19, the J call TRBJ2-5; D unclear. The germline CDR1 and CDR2 sequences are LNHDA and SQIVND (reference sequence). The CDR3 sequence is 16 residues long. Trimming left V 5 bases short and J 5 bases short, with 21 bases between. The CDR3 DNA is TGTGCCAGTAGTCCGCTATTATCGGCATTGGCGGAGACCCAGTACTTC. This encodes CASSPLLSALAETQYF.